This T cell receptor (beta chain) was captured in a study of early T cells in non-severe SARS-CoV-2 infection. Background on the study: Alpha and beta chains were unpaired, from unsorted whole-blood bulk RNA. Study-wide findings and caveats: Using VDJdb, the matching emphasized anti-spike CD8 responses while missing private and CD4 specificities.

This CDR3 has 13 amino acids. Trimming took off 5 bases at V and 1 base at J, with 8 bases between the two ends. This clonotype showed up many times. Its antigen remains unknown. Researchers tagged individual cDNA molecules with unique molecular identifiers. TCRdb re-analysed the 5' RACE reads in MiXCR, keeping a single row per CDR3 protein. The sample records fewer than 55,000 distinct CDR3 sequences, 8% to 13% being singletons. The clonotype originates from an adult who was a healthcare worker with PCR-confirmed SARS-CoV-2 infection or an uninfected control (not recorded which). Sequencing was carried out using whole blood. The chain combines TRBV12-3 or TRBV12-4 with TRBJ1-1; the D is unclear. The CDR3 nucleotides are TGTGCCAGCAGTAAGACACCGAACACTGAAGCTTTCTTT. Its protein product is CASSKTPNTEAFF.